This T cell receptor (beta chain) was sequenced in a study of radiotherapy plus CTLA-4 blockade in lung cancer. Study information: Disease control was seen in about 30% of patients, objective responses in about 18%.

The CDR3 covers 14 residues. Germline V lookup: CDR1 KGHSH, CDR2 LQKENI. V lost 1 base and J lost 4, with 10 bases in between. Study-wide results and caveats: TCR clones of tumor origin grew in blood after radiotherapy plus ipilimumab.

As to this clone: The antigen remains undetermined.

Sequencing was performed with immunoSEQ multiplex PCR; in TCRdb, only in-frame clones are kept and a portion is missing. The table shows approximately 81,000 clones, with more than 60% occurring only once. The sequencing used peripheral blood, collected from a patient treated with radiotherapy plus ipilimumab. This chain uses TRBV18 with TRBJ1-2; a possible D gene is TRBD1 (5 bases). The TCR originated in a human donor with non-small cell lung cancer who had a partial response to radiotherapy plus ipilimumab. Some clones in this sample may be carry-over from other donors' samples. This CDR3 reads CASSPLSDSYGYTF. The CDR3 region has the DNA TGTGCCAGCTCACCACTTAGTGACAGCTATGGCTACACCTTC. The variable domain in full, completed from reference TRBV18 and TRBJ1-2, reads NAGVMQNPRHLVRRRGQEARLRCSPMKGHSHVYWYRQLPEEGLKFMVYLQKENIIDESGMPKERFSAEFPKEGPSILRIQQVVRGDSAAYFCASSPLSDSYGYTFGSGTRLTVV.